This T cell receptor beta chain is from a study of blood T cell repertoires in COVID-19. Study in general: The United States, Italy and Spain supplied acute and convalescent COVID-19 samples. The cDNA or gDNA used as material had been derived from T cells, B-cell-depleted T cells, or PBMCs.

Germline V gene lookup returns CDR1 KGHSH and CDR2 LQKENI. V lost 3 bases and J 11 bases, leaving 32 bases between the germline ends. This CDR3 spans 18 amino acids. Per the original data handling: The authors estimated nucleated cell counts from reference gene primer amplification. Sequenced by immunoSEQ multiplex PCR; TCRdb stores in-frame clones only, minus some. That table gives V, J and clone size, and the DNA gave D and trimming. The repertoire holds a few hundred thousand clones, with roughly 88% as singletons. Material for sequencing was peripheral blood. The TCR sequence derives from a woman aged 70-85 years with acute or convalescent COVID-19. The chain is built from TRBV18 and TRBJ2-7, with D maybe TRBD1 (6 bases). This chain's CDR3 is CASSPLMTGPRTRTSKYF. The DNA for the CDR3 is TGTGCCAGCTCACCCCTCATGACAGGCCCCCGAACCCGAACGAGCAAGTACTTC.